This T cell receptor beta chain was recovered during a study of T cell repertoires in cytomegalovirus infection (dated by TCRdb to the late 2010s). Study-level background: The peptide stimulations were aimed at well-studied HLA-B-restricted epitopes as well as recently identified HLA-C-restricted CMV epitopes, whose presentation resists viral immunomodulation. Donor HLA type was relevant to the analysis, as public TCR beta signatures indicated carriage of CMV infection together with the matching HLA type. Overall study outcomes, separate from this receptor: In the ex vivo response, HLA-C-restricted CMV-specific TCR beta clonotypes were dominant, and in two of eight donors the single most frequent clonotype came from this HLA-C-restricted group. In both this cohort and an independent cohort of under 450 donors, the cumulative frequency of public TCR beta family members distinguished carriers of CMV infection plus the relevant HLA type.

V and J are truncated by 3 bases and 4 bases respectively, leaving an intervening sequence of 10 bases. The CDR3 runs 14 amino acids, cysteine and phenylalanine included. Only the CDR3 DNA stays, 42 bases, in frame from base 1. This clonotype has a handful of counts. Its antigen remains undetermined. No clone much larger than this one lies a single base away; base qualities are absent. Interpreted using the paper, the treatment or condition label stands for: in vitro stimulation with specific CMV peptide epitopes to enrich CMV-specific T cells. The sequencer was an Illumina HiSeq 1500. The public sequencing data were trimmed at Q25 with fastp and processed into clonotypes with MiXCR by TCRdb, which kept only in-frame beta chains. Entries are consolidated by CDR3 protein sequence, retaining the most common genes and DNA. Recorded for this sample are 650,000 to 900,000 distinct CDR3 sequences; around a third of them occurred a single time. 9.5% to 15% of the sample is in the top ten clones.

This material consisted of cultured CD8+ T cells from PBMCs, taken from culture after CMV antigen stimulation. The rearrangement joined TRBV12-3 or TRBV12-4 to TRBJ1-5; the D gene assignment is ambiguous. The source is a human donor in good health (CMV status not recorded). Some clones in this sample may be carry-over from other donors' samples. The bases read TGTGCCAGCAGTTTCGGGTCGGATAATCAGCCCCAGCATTTT. Protein translation: CASSFGSDNQPQHF.